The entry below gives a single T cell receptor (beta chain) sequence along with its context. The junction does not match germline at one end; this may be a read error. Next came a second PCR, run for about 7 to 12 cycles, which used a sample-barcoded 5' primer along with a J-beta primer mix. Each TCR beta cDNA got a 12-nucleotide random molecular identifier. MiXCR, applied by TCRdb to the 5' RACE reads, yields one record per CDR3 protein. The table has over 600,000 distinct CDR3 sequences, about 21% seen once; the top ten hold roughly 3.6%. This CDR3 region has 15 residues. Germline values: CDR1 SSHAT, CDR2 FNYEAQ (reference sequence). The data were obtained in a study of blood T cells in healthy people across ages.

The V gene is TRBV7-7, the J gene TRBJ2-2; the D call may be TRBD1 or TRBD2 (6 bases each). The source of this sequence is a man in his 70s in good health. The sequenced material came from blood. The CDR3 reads CASSFGGSGAGELFF. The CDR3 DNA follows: TGTGCTAGCAGCTTCGGGGGCTCTGGGGCCGGGGAGCTGTTTTTT.